The 2 T cell receptor beta chains presented below share a single source sample, sequenced in a study of T cells after posttransplantation cyclophosphamide. Data came from immunoSEQ multiplex PCR; TCRdb stores just in-frame clones and leaves some out. This table holds 9,500 to 12,000 clones with no singletons; the top ten claim about 26%. A marrow graft followed busulfan-fludarabine conditioning, with cyclophosphamide on days +3 and +4. This specimen was PBMCs, taken after allogeneic stem cell transplant with posttransplant cyclophosphamide. The receptors here all came from a female patient in her 40s who received an allogeneic stem cell transplant from a related donor, was CMV-positive, and had no GVHD. A share of the T cells may be of graft donor origin.

Notes on this clone: A much larger clone lies one base from this, so it may be a read error. The identical CDR3 is also encoded by other nucleotide sequences in the sample. V is TRBV6-1 and J is TRBJ2-5, with D perhaps matching TRBD2 (7 bases). The germline V gene encodes CDR1 MNHNS and CDR2 SASEGT. This CDR3 has 14 residues. CDR3 DNA sequence: TGTGCTAGCAGTCTAGGGGGGGGCTTGGTGACCCAGTACTTC. This translates into CASSLGGGLVTQYF.

This clone was observed many times. The rearrangement joins TRBV6-2 or TRBV6-3 to TRBJ2-3, with 12 bases matching TRBD2. CDR3 size: 16 residues. Losses at the gene ends were 6 bases for V and 2 bases for J; bases not matched to a gene: 6. The germline CDR1 and CDR2 sequences are MNHEY and SVGEGT. Written as DNA, the CDR3 is TGTGCCAGCAGAGAGACTAGCGGGGGCCTCACAGATACGCAGTATTTT. It encodes CASRETSGGLTDTQYF.